This T cell receptor (beta chain) was observed in a study of metastatic and nonmetastatic thyroid tumors. Study context: Repertoire comparison spanned blood and tumor or nodule tissue of malignant and benign thyroid patients. Study conclusions and caveats: Patients with malignant thyroid tumors reportedly had significantly higher TCR beta diversity than those with benign nodules, in blood and tumor.

In the original processing: The distant-metastasis classifier for papillary thyroid cancer was built from CDR3 differences across clinicopathological groups. Using MiXCR, TCRdb re-called clones from the PCR reads. In this record, the V and J calls reflect TCRdb's handling and not the investigators' own analysis. The profile shows about 20,000 clones, 25% to 30% of them singletons. All patients reached thyroid surgery having received no treatment beforehand. Many counts were recorded for this clone. Its matching antigen is unknown. With a much larger clone just one base away, this may be a read error. Other DNA variants within this sample encode the same CDR3. The CDR3 loop spans 15 amino acids. Germline CDR1 SEHNR, CDR2 FQNEAQ (reference sequence). The V and J ends lost 1 base and 0 bases respectively, with 9 bases between them.

The sample consisted of tumor tissue. This chain uses TRBV7-9 with TRBJ1-1; D remains ambiguous. The clonotype was recovered from a female donor with papillary thyroid cancer or a benign thyroid nodule (not recorded which). Some clones in this sample may be carry-over from other donors' samples. In DNA form, the CDR3 reads TGTGCCAGCAGCTTAGATCCGCTGATGAACACTGAAGCTTTCTTT. Protein product: CASSLDPLMNTEAFF.